This passage covers 5 T cell receptor beta chains from one sample sequenced in a study of blood T cells in healthy people across ages. A sample-barcoded 5' primer and a J-beta primer mix were used in a second PCR of roughly 6 to 11 cycles. TCRdb used MiXCR to reprocess the 5' RACE reads, holding one entry per CDR3 protein. Among around 1,900,000 distinct CDR3 sequences listed, roughly two fifths were seen once. The source material was blood. These receptors all come from a human donor in good health.

The V gene is TRBV6-6, the J gene TRBJ2-1; D possibly uses TRBD1 or TRBD2 (5 bases each). Germline CDR1 MNHNY, CDR2 SVGAGI (reference sequence). Trimming left V 7 bases short and J 8 bases short, with 15 bases between. The CDR3 has 13 amino acids. CDR3 residues: CASITRDGDEQFF. As DNA, the CDR3 is TGTGCCAGCATCACCAGGGACGGCGATGAGCAGTTCTTC.

V is TRBV5-6 and J is TRBJ1-2, with 8 bases matching TRBD1. The CDR3 extends over 17 amino acids. Germline V gene data show CDR1 as SGHDT and CDR2 as YYEEEE. The V segment lost 6 bases and the J segment 1 base; nucleotides outside the gene matches: 14. The CDR3, as DNA: TGTGCCAGCAACAATCCAGGGGGCGCTCTGGGTAACTATGGCTACACCTTC. It specifies CASNNPGGALGNYGYTF. Using reference TRBV5-6 and TRBJ1-2 for the parts outside the CDR3, the full variable domain is DAGVTQSPTHLIKTRGQQVTLRCSPKSGHDTVSWYQQALGQGPQFIFQYYEEEERQRGNFPDRFSGHQFPNYSSELNVNALLLGDSALYLCASNNPGGALGNYGYTFGSGTRLTVV.

This clonotype was observed a handful of times. CDR3 sequence: CASSLSPGDVAFF. The CDR3 DNA reads as TGTGCCAGCAGCTTAAGCCCAGGGGATGTAGCTTTCTTT. The chain has TRBV7-2 and TRBJ1-1; the D gene is possibly TRBD1 (6 bases). Germline V gene lookup returns CDR1 SGHTA and CDR2 FQGNSA. CDR3 size: 13 residues. V gave up 2 bases and J gave up 10 bases, with 14 bases separating them.

There are many counts of this clonotype. The V and J genes are TRBV11-2 and TRBJ2-3, with a possible D match to TRBD2 (6 bases). Germline V lookup: CDR1 SGHAT, CDR2 FQNNGV. CDR3 length: 11 residues. Trimming removed 7 bases at V and 4 bases at J, with 6 bases between. This CDR3 reads CASTGADTQYF. The CDR3 DNA follows: TGTGCCAGCACGGGGGCAGATACGCAGTATTTT.

Here the CDR3 reads CASSTAGPNTEAFF. CDR3 nucleotides: TGTGCCAGTAGTACGGCGGGACCAAACACTGAAGCTTTCTTT. The chain uses TRBV19 and TRBJ1-1, with D possibly matching TRBD1 (5 bases). Trimming took off 4 bases at V and 2 bases at J, with 11 bases between the two ends. The CDR3 runs to 14 residues. Germline V gene sequence: CDR1 LNHDA, CDR2 SQIVND (reference sequence).